One and the same sample provided the 8 T cell receptor beta chains below, sequenced in a study of shared clonotypes between healthy human individuals. Clones were sequenced by immunoSEQ multiplex PCR, and TCRdb holds only the in-frame ones, with some missing. The sample holds about 690,000 clones; roughly 87% are singletons and the top ten take roughly 36%. Sequenced sample: memory CD8+ T cells from PBMCs. Subset: CD45RO+ cells pooled with CCR7-negative TemRA cells. The receptors were gathered from a man aged 18 to 30 in good health. Some clones in this sample may be carry-over from other donors' samples.

The chain recombines TRBV27 with TRBJ2-4, with TRBD1 identical over 7 bases. CDR1 and CDR2 from the germline V gene are MNHEY and SMNVEV (reference sequence). J gave up 6 bases and V 3 bases, and 5 bases lay outside the gene matches. The CDR3 is 14 amino acids. The CDR3 DNA follows: TGTGCCAGCAGTTTGGGCCGACAGGGAAACATTCAGTACTTC. As protein: CASSLGRQGNIQYF.

The chain employs TRBV9 and TRBJ2-2, with 12 bases identical to TRBD1. Trimming took 1 base from V and 7 from J; bases not matched to a gene: 8. The germline V gene encodes CDR1 SGDLS and CDR2 YYNGEE. CDR3 length: 17 residues. The CDR3 region is CASSVNPRDRGLGELFF. As DNA, the CDR3 is TGTGCCAGCAGCGTAAACCCTCGGGACAGGGGGCTCGGGGAGCTGTTTTTT.

The chain has TRBV4-1 and TRBJ2-1; D call uncertain. Between the trimmed V and J ends, which lost 0 bases and 7 bases, there was a span of 10 bases. This CDR3 has 14 amino acids. Germline V lookup: CDR1 MGHRA, CDR2 YSYEKL. The CDR3 loop is CASSQDLKGNEQFF. CDR3 sequence (DNA): TGCGCCAGCAGCCAAGATTTGAAGGGAAATGAGCAGTTCTTC.

V gene TRBV7-2 combines with J gene TRBJ2-1; D is unresolved. The V gene lost 1 base and the J gene lost 0 bases, with 13 bases spanning the gap. CDR1 SGHTA and CDR2 FQGNSA come from the germline V gene. The CDR3 contains 17 residues. The CDR3 spells CASSLEGYPSSYNEQFF. The CDR3 DNA sequence: TGTGCCAGCAGCTTAGAAGGCTATCCTAGCTCCTACAATGAGCAGTTCTTC.

This clone was counted once. V is TRBV7-8 and J is TRBJ1-2, with 8 bases matching TRBD1. The ends lost 5 bases at V and 0 bases at J; junction bases unmatched: 5. Germline loops: CDR1 SGHVS, CDR2 FQNEAQ. There are 15 residues in the CDR3. The CDR3 loop reads CASSPDRGANYGYTF. The CDR3 DNA sequence: TGTGCCAGCAGCCCCGACAGGGGAGCTAACTATGGCTACACCTTC.

CDR3 sequence: CASSSRAGLGAGELFF. DNA for the CDR3: TGTGCCAGCAGCTCTCGAGCGGGCCTAGGGGCCGGGGAGCTGTTTTTT. The V call is TRBV7-2, the J call TRBJ2-2; D is perhaps TRBD2 (6 bases). The CDR3 has 16 amino acids. V was trimmed by 4 bases and J by 6 bases, leaving 18 bases between them. The germline CDR1 and CDR2 sequences are SGHTA and FQGNSA.

The chain is built from TRBV5-5 and TRBJ1-1; D remains ambiguous. Between the trimmed V and J ends, which lost 0 bases and 0 bases, there was a span of 18 bases. The CDR3 is made up of 18 amino acids. Germline lookup yields CDR1 SGHKS and CDR2 YYEKEE (reference sequence). This CDR3 is CASSLALVLGTLNTEAFF. The CDR3 bases are TGTGCCAGCAGCTTGGCCCTGGTTCTAGGCACCCTGAACACTGAAGCTTTCTTT. Filled out from reference TRBV5-5 and TRBJ1-1, the complete variable domain reads DAGVTQSPTHLIKTRGQQVTLRCSPISGHKSVSWYQQVLGQGPQFIFQYYEKEERGRGNFPDRFSARQFPNYSSELNVNALLLGDSALYLCASSLALVLGTLNTEAFFGQGTRLTVV.

This clone appeared a single time. V usage is TRBV6-1 and J usage is TRBJ1-3, with 8 bases lining up with TRBD1. This CDR3 has 14 residues. The V and J ends lost 6 bases and 2 bases, in that order; junction bases with no gene match: 3. CDR1 and CDR2 from the germline V gene are MNHNS and SASEGT. CDR3 in amino acids: CASREQGAGNTIYF. CDR3 DNA sequence: TGTGCCAGCAGGGAACAGGGGGCTGGAAACACCATATATTTT.